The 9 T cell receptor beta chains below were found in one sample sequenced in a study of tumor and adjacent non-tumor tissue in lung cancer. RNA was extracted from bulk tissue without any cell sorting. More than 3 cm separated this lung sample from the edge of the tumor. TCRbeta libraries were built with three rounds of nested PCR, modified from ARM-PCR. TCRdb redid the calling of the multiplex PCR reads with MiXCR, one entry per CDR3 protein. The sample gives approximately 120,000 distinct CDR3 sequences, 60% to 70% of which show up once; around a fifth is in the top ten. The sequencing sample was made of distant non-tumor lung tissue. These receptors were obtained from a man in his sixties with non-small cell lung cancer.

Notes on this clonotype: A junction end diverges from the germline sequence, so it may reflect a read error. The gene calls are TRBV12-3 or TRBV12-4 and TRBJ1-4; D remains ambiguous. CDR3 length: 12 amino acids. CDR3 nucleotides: TGTGCAAGCAGGAAGGACGGAGAAGTAATGTTTTTT. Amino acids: CASRKDGEVMFF.

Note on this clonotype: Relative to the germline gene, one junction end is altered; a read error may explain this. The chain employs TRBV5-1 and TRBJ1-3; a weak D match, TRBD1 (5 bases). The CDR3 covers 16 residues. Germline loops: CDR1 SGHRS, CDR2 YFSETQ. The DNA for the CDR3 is TGCGCCAGCAACTTGGCCAACGGGGCGTCTGGAAACACCATATATTTT. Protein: CASNLANGASGNTIYF.

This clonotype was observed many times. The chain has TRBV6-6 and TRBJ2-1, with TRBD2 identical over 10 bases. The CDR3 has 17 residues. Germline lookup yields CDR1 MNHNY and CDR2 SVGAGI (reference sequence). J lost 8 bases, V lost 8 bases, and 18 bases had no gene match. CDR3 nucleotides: TGTGCCAGCCACCCATCCCCGGTTAGTCTAGCGGGAGATGAGCAGTTCTTC. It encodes CASHPSPVSLAGDEQFF.

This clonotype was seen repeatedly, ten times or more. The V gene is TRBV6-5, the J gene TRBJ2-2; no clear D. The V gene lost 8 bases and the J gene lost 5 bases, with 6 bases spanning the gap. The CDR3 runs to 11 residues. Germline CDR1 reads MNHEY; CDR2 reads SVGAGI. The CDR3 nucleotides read TGTGCCAGCGGGGATACCGGGGAGCTGTTTTTT. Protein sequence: CASGDTGELFF.

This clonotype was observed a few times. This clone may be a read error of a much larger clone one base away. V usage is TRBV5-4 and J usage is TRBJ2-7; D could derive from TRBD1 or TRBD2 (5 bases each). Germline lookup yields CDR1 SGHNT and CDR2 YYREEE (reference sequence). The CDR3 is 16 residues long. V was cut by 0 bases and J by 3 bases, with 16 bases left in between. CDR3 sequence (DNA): TGTGCCAGCAGCTTGGGGGGGACGTTTACCCTCTACGAGCAGTACTTC. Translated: CASSLGGTFTLYEQYF.

In nucleotides, the CDR3 is TGCGCCAGCAGCCCCCAATCCGGGGGGTCAAATCAGCCCCAGCATTTT. Amino acids: CASSPQSGGSNQPQHF. The chain combines TRBV4-1 with TRBJ1-5; D possibly corresponds to TRBD1 (5 bases). The CDR3 extends over 16 amino acids. The V gene's germline CDR1 is MGHRA and CDR2 YSYEKL. Trimming pared 4 bases from V and 4 bases from J, leaving 17 bases between.

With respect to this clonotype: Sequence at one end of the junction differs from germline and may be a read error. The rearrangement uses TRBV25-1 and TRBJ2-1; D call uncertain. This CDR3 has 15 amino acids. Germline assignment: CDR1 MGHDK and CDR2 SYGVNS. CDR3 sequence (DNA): TGTGCCAGCAGTGGAGAGCGCCTCTCCTACAATGAGCAGCTCTTC. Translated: CASSGERLSYNEQLF. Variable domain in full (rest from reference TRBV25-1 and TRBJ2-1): EADIYQTPRYLVIGTGKKITLECSQTMGHDKMYWYQQDPGMELHLIHYSYGVNSTEKGDLSSESTVSRIRTEHFPLTLESARPSHTSQYLCASSGERLSYNEQLFGPGTRLTVL.

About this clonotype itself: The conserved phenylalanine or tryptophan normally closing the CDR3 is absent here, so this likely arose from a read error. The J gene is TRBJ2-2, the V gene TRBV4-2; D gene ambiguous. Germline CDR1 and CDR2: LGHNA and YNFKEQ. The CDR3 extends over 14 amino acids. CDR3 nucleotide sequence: TGTGCCAGCAACCAAGATCCGTATACCGGGGAGCTGTTTTTG. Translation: CASNQDPYTGELFL.

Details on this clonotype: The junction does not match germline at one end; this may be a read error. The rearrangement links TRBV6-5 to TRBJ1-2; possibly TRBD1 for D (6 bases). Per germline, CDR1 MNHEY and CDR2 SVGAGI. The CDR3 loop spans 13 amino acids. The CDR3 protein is CASREGQPDSYSF. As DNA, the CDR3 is TGTGCCAGCAGGGAAGGACAGCCTGATAGTTACAGCTTC.